The 21 T cell receptor beta chains below come from one sample, sequenced in a study of T cell responses to AZD1222 COVID-19 vaccine. Repertoires were generated with immunoSEQ multiplex PCR, while TCRdb's copy carries only in-frame clones and drops some. The profile shows roughly 190,000 clones, roughly nine tenths of them singletons. The sequences come from peripheral blood, collected 28 days after the second AZD1222 dose. Every receptor here comes from an adult who received the AZD1222 COVID-19 vaccine.

The DNA for the CDR3 is TGTGCCAGTAGTAAAAGCCAGAGCCCACAGCCCCAGCATTTT. Its translation is CASSKSQSPQPQHF. This chain joins TRBV19 and TRBJ1-5; no definite D call. This CDR3 comprises 14 residues. Trimming pared 4 bases from V and 7 bases from J, leaving 14 bases between. Germline V lookup: CDR1 LNHDA, CDR2 SQIVND (reference sequence). The full variable domain, in which reference TRBV19 and TRBJ1-5 provide the parts outside the CDR3, is DGGITQSPKYLFRKEGQNVTLSCEQNLNHDAMYWYRQDPGQGLRLIYYSQIVNDFQKGDIAEGYSVSREKKESFPLTVTSAQKNPTAFYLCASSKSQSPQPQHFGDGTRLSIL.

This sequence joins TRBV5-1 and TRBJ2-1, with 10 positions matching TRBD2. The V and J ends lost 1 base and 6 bases, in that order; junction bases with no gene match: 1. Per germline, CDR1 SGHRS and CDR2 YFSETQ. The CDR3 is made up of 14 amino acids. The CDR3 nucleotides read TGCGCCAGCAGCTTGAGCGGGAGGGCCAATGAGCAGTTCTTC. Translation gives CASSLSGRANEQFF. Using reference TRBV5-1 and TRBJ2-1 for the parts outside the CDR3, the full variable domain is KAGVTQTPRYLIKTRGQQVTLSCSPISGHRSVSWYQQTPGQGLQFLFEYFSETQRNKGNFPGRFSGRQFSNSRSEMNVSTLELGDSALYLCASSLSGRANEQFFGPGTRLTVL.

The chain has TRBV7-6 and TRBJ1-4; D perhaps matches TRBD1 (5 bases). There are 13 residues in the CDR3. Germline loops: CDR1 SGHVS, CDR2 FNYEAQ. V lost 1 base, J lost 14 bases, and 14 bases lay in between. The CDR3 region is CASSLGDRHYLFF. For the CDR3, the DNA is TGTGCCAGCAGCTTAGGGGACCGCCACTACCTGTTTTTT.

This sequence joins TRBV6-5 and TRBJ1-2; D not certain. CDR1 is MNHEY and CDR2 is SVGAGI in the germline V gene. The CDR3 contains 13 residues. V lost 2 bases, J lost 4 bases, and 8 bases lay in between. The CDR3 region has the DNA TGTGCCAGCAGTTACGGGCAGCTCTATGGCTACACCTTC. This translates into CASSYGQLYGYTF.

The genes are TRBV19 and TRBJ1-1, with 9 positions matching TRBD1. Trimming took 2 bases from V and 1 from J; bases not matched to a gene: 2. The CDR3 spans 15 residues. Germline V gives CDR1 LNHDA, CDR2 SQIVND (reference sequence). The CDR3 DNA is TGTGCCAGTAGTATAACAGGGGGCTGGAACACTGAAGCTTTCTTT. Protein sequence: CASSITGGWNTEAFF. Based on the CDR3 plus reference TRBV19 and TRBJ1-1, the full variable domain is DGGITQSPKYLFRKEGQNVTLSCEQNLNHDAMYWYRQDPGQGLRLIYYSQIVNDFQKGDIAEGYSVSREKKESFPLTVTSAQKNPTAFYLCASSITGGWNTEAFFGQGTRLTVV.

The J gene is TRBJ2-3, the V gene TRBV7-3, with D possibly matching TRBD2 (5 bases). The CDR3 runs to 13 residues. CDR1 SGHTA and CDR2 FQGTGA come from the germline V gene. V shed 2 bases and J shed 6 bases, with 9 bases lying between them. The CDR3: CASSLLARDTQYF. DNA of the CDR3: TGTGCCAGCAGCTTACTAGCAAGGGATACGCAGTATTTT.

This chain connects TRBV5-6 to TRBJ1-3; 9 bases agree with TRBD1. The CDR3 runs 16 residues. The junction had 5 bases not matched to a gene; V was cut back by 4 bases and J by 0 bases. Germline V gene data show CDR1 as SGHDT and CDR2 as YYEEEE. The CDR3 region has the DNA TGTGCCAGCAGCGGGGACAGGGCGAACTCTGGAAACACCATATATTTT. It specifies CASSGDRANSGNTIYF.

The rearrangement uses TRBV6-5 and TRBJ2-2, with a tentative D call TRBD1 (7 bases). Trimming removed 10 bases from V and 3 bases from J, with 18 bases in between. Germline lookup yields CDR1 MNHEY and CDR2 SVGAGI. The CDR3 spans 15 residues. CDR3 sequence (DNA): TGTGCCACCAACCCCAGGGGGGACCACACCGGGGAGCTGTTTTTT. Its translation is CATNPRGDHTGELFF.

The chain carries TRBV28 and TRBJ1-5; D might be TRBD1 (6 bases). This CDR3 has 14 residues. V was pared by 5 bases and J by 3 bases, with 11 bases between. Per germline, CDR1 MDHEN and CDR2 SYDVKM. This CDR3 is CASSPGGANQPQHF. DNA of the CDR3: TGTGCCAGCAGTCCCGGGGGGGCCAATCAGCCCCAGCATTTT.

This chain links TRBV10-3 with TRBJ1-6; weak D call: TRBD1 (5 bases). Germline CDR1 ENHRY, CDR2 SYGVKD. This CDR3 has 14 residues. Between the trimmed V and J ends, which lost 2 bases and 6 bases, there was a span of 8 bases. The CDR3 region has the DNA TGTGCCATCAGTGAGGTAGGGACTAATTCACCCCTCCACTTT. It is translated as CAISEVGTNSPLHF.

The chain links TRBV18 to TRBJ2-7; the D call may be TRBD1 or TRBD2 (6 bases each). CDR3 length: 15 residues. CDR1 and CDR2 from the germline V gene are KGHSH and LQKENI. Trimming left V 5 bases short and J 0 bases short, with 14 bases between. This chain's CDR3 is CASSVGGQPSYEQYF. The CDR3 coding sequence is TGTGCCAGCTCAGTCGGGGGCCAACCCTCCTACGAGCAGTACTTC.

CDR3 in DNA: TGTGCCAGCAGTGATAGGGGTAGCGGAAGACAAGAGACCCAGTACTTC. Translating gives CASSDRGSGRQETQYF. The chain has TRBV2 and TRBJ2-5, with D tentatively TRBD2 (6 bases). CDR1 and CDR2 (germline): SNHLY, FYNNEI. With 3 bases removed from V and 2 bases from J, the gap between germline ends came to 16 bases. The CDR3 is 16 residues long.

The V gene is TRBV7-9, the J gene TRBJ1-6, with D perhaps TRBD1 (5 bases). Trimming removed 5 bases from V and 12 bases from J, with 23 bases in between. This CDR3 has 16 amino acids. The germline CDR1 and CDR2 sequences are SEHNR and FQNEAQ (reference sequence). CDR3 residues: CASSPKRTGPQEPLHF. CDR3 coding DNA: TGTGCCAGCAGCCCCAAACGAACGGGGCCCCAGGAACCCCTCCACTTT.

V gene TRBV29-1 combines with J gene TRBJ1-2; D ambiguous. The CDR3 loop spans 11 amino acids. In germline, CDR1 is SQVTM, CDR2 ANQGSEA. Here the CDR3 reads CRPSLIYGYTF. CDR3 nucleotides: TGCAGGCCATCTCTGATCTATGGCTACACCTTC.

The chain uses TRBV10-1 and TRBJ1-1; D gene unclear. This CDR3 comprises 14 residues. V was cut by 6 bases and J by 5 bases, with 16 bases left in between. Germline CDR1 is WNHNN and CDR2 is SYGVQD (reference sequence). Here the CDR3 reads CASSVGRVGTEAFF. The CDR3 nucleotides read TGCGCCAGCAGCGTTGGAAGGGTAGGGACTGAAGCTTTCTTT.

This rearrangement joins TRBV29-1 to TRBJ1-1, with 9 bases matching TRBD1. V shed 6 bases and J 4 bases; nucleotides not matched to a gene: 6. The CDR3 runs to 13 residues. CDR1 SQVTM and CDR2 ANQGSEA come from the germline V gene. CDR3 sequence: CSVRTGAGTEAFF. CDR3 DNA sequence: TGCAGCGTAAGGACAGGGGCAGGCACTGAAGCTTTCTTT.

This chain connects TRBV3-1 (or the pseudogene TRBV3-2) to TRBJ1-3; D is ambiguous. CDR1 and CDR2 from the germline V gene are LGHDT and YNNKEL (reference sequence). The CDR3 length is 14 residues. Trimming left V 4 bases short and J 1 base short, with 8 bases between. The CDR3 is CASSLALSGNTIYF. CDR3 bases: TGTGCCAGCAGCCTCGCTCTTTCTGGAAACACCATATATTTT.

The sample holds a few counts of this clone. V and J are TRBV19 and TRBJ1-6, with a tentative D call TRBD1 (5 bases). The V and J ends lost 7 bases and 6 bases respectively, with 10 bases between them. Per germline, CDR1 LNHDA and CDR2 SQIVND (reference sequence). The CDR3 is 13 amino acids. CDR3 nucleotide sequence: TGTGCCAGTACAGGGATGGCTAATTCACCCCTCCACTTT. Translation: CASTGMANSPLHF.

This chain joins TRBV7-9 and TRBJ2-5, with D perhaps matching TRBD2 (5 bases). The CDR3 extends over 14 amino acids. CDR1 is SEHNR and CDR2 is FQNEAQ in the germline V gene (reference sequence). V lost 8 bases and J 2 bases, leaving 15 bases between the germline ends. The CDR3 coding sequence is TGTGCCAGCTCCTGGAGAGGGATGCAAGAGACCCAGTACTTC. It is translated as CASSWRGMQETQYF.

The rearrangement joins TRBV27 to TRBJ2-2, with TRBD2 identical over 9 bases. The CDR3 contains 16 residues. J was trimmed by 5 bases and V by 7 bases; bases with no gene match: 11. CDR1 is MNHEY and CDR2 is SMNVEV in the germline V gene (reference sequence). CDR3: CASTLTGTSRTGELFF. In DNA, the CDR3 is TGTGCCAGCACCCTAACAGGGACTAGCCGGACCGGGGAGCTGTTTTTT.

This clone was seen only once. The chain carries TRBV6-5 and TRBJ1-1; weak D call: TRBD1 (5 bases). Trimming left V 6 bases short and J 4 bases short, with 15 bases between. This CDR3 has 14 residues. The germline V gene encodes CDR1 MNHEY and CDR2 SVGAGI. The CDR3 region is CASSPKGGATEAFF. CDR3 DNA sequence: TGTGCCAGCAGCCCGAAGGGAGGGGCCACTGAAGCTTTCTTT.